This TCR beta chain derives from a study of T cell responses to AZD1222 COVID-19 vaccine. The data were produced by immunoSEQ multiplex PCR, yet TCRdb's version contains in-frame clones alone and is incomplete. The table has 95,000 to 150,000 clones, more than 80% seen once; the top ten hold roughly 5.7%. The CDR3 is 15 residues long. V was pared by 6 bases and J by 2 bases, with 8 bases of the junction left unmatched. Germline V lookup: CDR1 KGHSH, CDR2 LQKENI. The V gene is TRBV18, the J gene TRBJ2-7, with 9 nucleotides matching TRBD1. Specimen: peripheral blood, collected on day 0 of AZD1222 vaccination. This sequence was found in an adult in good health. The CDR3 loop reads CASSLGQGRTYEQYF. CDR3 coding DNA: TGTGCCAGCTCCCTGGGACAGGGACGAACCTACGAGCAGTACTTC.